The present T cell receptor beta chain was sequenced within a study of cytomegalovirus exposure and HLA in healthy donors. In the study overall: One earlier analysis, a look at 200 million or so T cells, found some 120 million unique TCR beta sequences.

The study ran its PCR with 60 Vbeta and 13 Jbeta primers. Here immunoSEQ multiplex PCR was the method, and the copy in TCRdb shows in-frame clones only, minus some. The sample includes 29,000 or so clones. Remarks on this clone: Its antigen is not identified.

General study points: Some V segments, TRBV6-2 and TRBV6-3 among them, were indistinguishable and were therefore excluded. Analyzed later, association rates of TCRs varied across HLA loci, with DRB1 most and HLA-C fewest. Cytomegalovirus status was reportedly diagnosed by the classifier with high sensitivity and specificity.

This CDR3 is built from 17 residues. The V and J ends lost 1 base and 2 bases, in that order; junction bases with no gene match: 9. The V gene's germline CDR1 is LGHNA and CDR2 YSLEER. The sequenced sample was PBMCs. The receptor's source is a man younger than 40 in good health and CMV-seronegative. This chain uses TRBV4-3 with TRBJ1-2; TRBD1 agrees at 8 bases. The CDR3 region has the DNA TGCGCCAGCAGCCAAGGAGTCAGGGGGCGGTACAACTATGGCTACACCTTC. This translates into CASSQGVRGRYNYGYTF.